One and the same sample provided the 10 T cell receptor beta chains below, sequenced in a study of T cell responses to AZD1222 COVID-19 vaccine. Data came from immunoSEQ multiplex PCR; TCRdb stores just in-frame clones and leaves some out. Counted here are 120,000 or so clones, 88% occurring once; the ten biggest clones make up under 20%. Sequences were derived from peripheral blood, sampled on day 0 of MenACWY control vaccination. The receptor set was obtained from an adult in good health.

The chain is built from TRBV4-1 and TRBJ2-7, with TRBD1 matching over 10 bases. Germline CDR1 reads MGHRA; CDR2 reads YSYEKL. The V segment lost 1 base and the J segment 5 bases; nucleotides outside the gene matches: 8. The CDR3 runs 16 residues. CDR3 loop: CASSQARDRGFHEQYF. In DNA, the CDR3 is TGCGCCAGCAGCCAAGCCCGGGACAGGGGATTCCACGAGCAGTACTTC.

The chain links TRBV5-5 to TRBJ2-2; possibly TRBD2 for D (6 bases). CDR3 size: 17 residues. Trimming stripped 5 bases from V and 6 bases from J, with 23 bases between. Germline lookup yields CDR1 SGHKS and CDR2 YYEKEE (reference sequence). CDR3 nucleotide sequence: TGTGCCAGCAGTTCTGGAGGGTTTACGACGATTTCCGGGGAGCTGTTTTTT. It codes for CASSSGGFTTISGELFF.

This chain joins TRBV5-8 and TRBJ1-3; TRBD1 might be the D (5 bases). CDR3 length: 17 amino acids. Germline V gives CDR1 SGHTS, CDR2 YDEGEE. Trimming removed 4 bases from V and 2 bases from J, with 19 bases in between. CDR3 sequence (DNA): TGTGCCAGCAGCATACGAATTGGGGCGCTCCCTGGAAACACCATATATTTT. This codes for CASSIRIGALPGNTIYF.

V and J are TRBV5-6 and TRBJ2-7; tentatively, D is TRBD2 (5 bases). Between the trimmed V and J ends, which lost 5 bases and 7 bases, there was a span of 22 bases. The CDR3 sequence is 15 residues long. Germline CDR1 SGHDT, CDR2 YYEEEE. The CDR3 spells CASRPRPGFGGEQYF. CDR3 DNA: TGTGCCAGCAGACCTAGGCCGGGGTTTGGTGGGGAGCAGTACTTC.

The chain is built from TRBV2 and TRBJ1-1; D call uncertain. Trimming took 11 bases from V and 5 from J, leaving 15 bases between them. Germline loops: CDR1 SNHLY, CDR2 FYNNEI. This CDR3 has 12 residues. CDR3 in DNA: TGTGCCGCCAGCAGTATCGGGACTGAAGCTTTCTTT. This gives the protein CAASSIGTEAFF.

The chain links TRBV30 to TRBJ2-2; tentatively, D is TRBD2 (6 bases). Germline V CDR1 and CDR2: GTSNPN, SVGIG (reference sequence). The length of the CDR3 is 17 residues. Trimming removed 0 bases from V and 5 bases from J, with 19 bases in between. The CDR3 loop is CAWSVRRLGLQTGELFF. In nucleotides, the CDR3 is TGTGCCTGGAGTGTTAGGCGCCTGGGACTGCAAACCGGGGAGCTGTTTTTT.

This chain joins TRBV28 and TRBJ2-7, with D maybe TRBD1 (5 bases). The CDR3 is made up of 14 amino acids. V gave up 7 bases and J gave up 2 bases, with 15 bases separating them. CDR1 is MDHEN and CDR2 is SYDVKM in the germline V gene. CDR3: CASTPRVSPYEQYF. For the CDR3, the DNA is TGTGCCAGCACCCCCAGGGTCAGCCCCTACGAGCAGTACTTC.

The V call is TRBV27, the J call TRBJ1-2, with a tentative D call TRBD1 (5 bases). CDR1 is MNHEY, CDR2 SMNVEV, per germline (reference sequence). CDR3 length: 14 amino acids. With 5 bases removed from V and 8 bases from J, the gap between germline ends came to 18 bases. CDR3 nucleotides: TGTGCCAGCAGTCACTCCGACAGCGGTTGGGGCTACACCTTC. As protein: CASSHSDSGWGYTF.

The chain recombines TRBV9 with TRBJ1-5; no firm D call. The germline V gene has CDR1 SGDLS and CDR2 YYNGEE. V lost 3 bases and J lost 5, with 12 bases in between. The CDR3 is 14 residues long. CDR3 coding DNA: TGTGCCAGCAGCGCGGGCCTTTCGGATCAGCCCCAGCATTTT. Its translation is CASSAGLSDQPQHF.

The gene calls are TRBV7-3 and TRBJ2-2; 10 nucleotides align to TRBD2. Per the germline V gene, CDR1 is SGHTA and CDR2 is FQGTGA. The CDR3 totals 16 residues. V lost 2 bases, J lost 6 bases, and 6 bases stayed unmatched. The CDR3 region is CASSLWPSGSSGELFF. For the CDR3, the DNA is TGTGCCAGCAGCTTATGGCCTAGCGGGAGTTCCGGGGAGCTGTTTTTT.